One TCR beta chain is described in this entry. The germline gives CDR1 MNHEY, CDR2 SVGAGI. V dropped 8 bases and J dropped 6 bases, with 8 bases sitting between them. This CDR3 has 11 amino acids. Assay: immunoSEQ multiplex PCR; the TCRdb copy retains only in-frame clones and omits some. The repertoire includes tens of thousands of clones, around 96% of them detected once, and roughly 0.35% sits in the top ten. The data derive from a study of technical replicates of blood from a handful of donors. The chain carries TRBV6-5 and TRBJ1-5; no clear D. Material for sequencing was T cells isolated from PBMCs. This sequence was found in a human donor in good health. CDR3 in DNA: TGTGCCAGCTTAGGAGCTCAGCCCCAGCATTTT. Its translation: CASLGAQPQHF.